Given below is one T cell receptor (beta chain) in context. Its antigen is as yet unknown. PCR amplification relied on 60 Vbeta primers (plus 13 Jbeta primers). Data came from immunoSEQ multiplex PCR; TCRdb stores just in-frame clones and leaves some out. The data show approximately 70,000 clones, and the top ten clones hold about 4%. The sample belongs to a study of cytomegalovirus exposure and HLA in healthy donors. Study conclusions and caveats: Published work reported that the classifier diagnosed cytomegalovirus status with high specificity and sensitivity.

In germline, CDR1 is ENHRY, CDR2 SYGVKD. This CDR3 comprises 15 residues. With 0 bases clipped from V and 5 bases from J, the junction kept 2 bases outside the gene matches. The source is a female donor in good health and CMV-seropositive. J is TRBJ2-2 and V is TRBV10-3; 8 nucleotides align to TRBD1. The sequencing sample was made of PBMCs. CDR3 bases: TGTGCCATCAGTGAGTCGCAGGGGGCAACCGGGGAGCTGTTTTTT. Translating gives CAISESQGATGELFF.